Ten or more counts support the clone carrying this T cell receptor (beta chain). Antigen unknown. This entry is derived from a study of neurological immune-mediated disorders. Study outcomes and limitations: HTLV-1-associated myelopathy ranked highest for TCR clonal expansion and multiple sclerosis lowest, beneath healthy controls.

Use was made of 1 million CD4+ or CD8+ T cells in sorted libraries. The authors made cDNA by 5'RACE with 10-nucleotide random UMIs. A single run covered 15-18 subjects with over 180 million TCR-beta sequences. TCRdb passed the 5' RACE reads through MiXCR, listing each CDR3 protein once. The sample has thousands of distinct CDR3 sequences; around 22% are singletons. The CDR3 totals 15 residues. V shed 4 bases and J 2 bases; nucleotides not matched to a gene: 8. Germline assignment: CDR1 SGDLS and CDR2 YYNGEE. This receptor was taken from a woman aged 55 to 70 with HTLV-1-associated myelopathy (HAM/TSP). The sequenced sample consisted of CD8+ T cells from blood. The chain links TRBV9 to TRBJ2-7; 8 nucleotides match TRBD1. The chain's CDR3 is CASSKGQAIAYEQYF. CDR3 coding DNA: TGTGCCAGCAGCAAGGGACAGGCGATCGCCTACGAGCAGTACTTC.